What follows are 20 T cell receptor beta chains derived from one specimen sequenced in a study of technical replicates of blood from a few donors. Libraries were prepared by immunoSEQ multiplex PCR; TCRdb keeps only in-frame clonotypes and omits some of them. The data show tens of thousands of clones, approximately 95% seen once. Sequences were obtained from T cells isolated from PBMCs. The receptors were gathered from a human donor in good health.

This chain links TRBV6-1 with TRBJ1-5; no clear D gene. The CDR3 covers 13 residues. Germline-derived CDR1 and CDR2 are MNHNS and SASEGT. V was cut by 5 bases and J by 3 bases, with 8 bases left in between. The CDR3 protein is CASSHSPNQPQHF. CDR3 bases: TGTGCCAGCAGTCATAGTCCCAATCAGCCCCAGCATTTT.

As DNA, the CDR3 is TGTGCCAGTAGTGGACGACAGGGGCCTAACACAGATACGCAGTATTTT. This codes for CASSGRQGPNTDTQYF. The V gene is TRBV19, the J gene TRBJ2-3; 8 nucleotides agree with TRBD1. This CDR3 is 16 amino acids long. The germline CDR1 and CDR2 sequences are LNHDA and SQIVND (reference sequence). The junction had 9 bases not matched to a gene; V was cut back by 5 bases and J by 2 bases.

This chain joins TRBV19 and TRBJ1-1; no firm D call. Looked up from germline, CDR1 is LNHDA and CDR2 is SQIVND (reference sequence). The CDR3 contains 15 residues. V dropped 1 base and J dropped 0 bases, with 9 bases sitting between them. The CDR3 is CASSIGRVMNTEAFF. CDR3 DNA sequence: TGTGCCAGTAGTATAGGTCGAGTGATGAACACTGAAGCTTTCTTT.

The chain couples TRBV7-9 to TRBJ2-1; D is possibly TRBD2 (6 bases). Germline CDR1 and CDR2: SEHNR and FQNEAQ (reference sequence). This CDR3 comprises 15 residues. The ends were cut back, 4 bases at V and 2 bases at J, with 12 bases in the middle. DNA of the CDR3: TGTGCCAGCAGCTCGGCCGGGAGTACCTACAATGAGCAGTTCTTC. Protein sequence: CASSSAGSTYNEQFF.

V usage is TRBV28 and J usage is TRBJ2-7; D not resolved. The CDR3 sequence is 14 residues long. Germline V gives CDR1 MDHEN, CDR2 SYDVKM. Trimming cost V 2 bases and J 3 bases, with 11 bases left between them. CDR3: CASSLSGPFYEQYF. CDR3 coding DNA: TGTGCCAGCAGTTTAAGTGGGCCCTTCTACGAGCAGTACTTC.

CDR3 protein: CSAMTGDGYTF. For the CDR3, the DNA is TGCAGTGCTATGACAGGGGATGGCTACACCTTC. V gene TRBV20-1 combines with J gene TRBJ1-2, with 8 bases that match TRBD1. Germline V gene lookup returns CDR1 DFQATT and CDR2 SNEGSKA (reference sequence). V lost 4 bases and J lost 6; bases outside the gene matches: 1. This CDR3 contains 11 residues.

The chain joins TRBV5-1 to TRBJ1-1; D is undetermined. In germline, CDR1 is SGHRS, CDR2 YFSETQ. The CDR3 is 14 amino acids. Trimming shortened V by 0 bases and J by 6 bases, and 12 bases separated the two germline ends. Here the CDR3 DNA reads TGCGCCAGCAGCTTGGACTTAGGGAGGGCTGAAGCTTTCTTT. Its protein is CASSLDLGRAEAFF.

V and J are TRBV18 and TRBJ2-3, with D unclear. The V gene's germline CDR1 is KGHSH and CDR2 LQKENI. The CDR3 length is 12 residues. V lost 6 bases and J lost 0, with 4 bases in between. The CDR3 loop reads CASSPSTDTQYF. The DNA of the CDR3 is TGTGCCAGCTCTCCTAGCACAGATACGCAGTATTTT.

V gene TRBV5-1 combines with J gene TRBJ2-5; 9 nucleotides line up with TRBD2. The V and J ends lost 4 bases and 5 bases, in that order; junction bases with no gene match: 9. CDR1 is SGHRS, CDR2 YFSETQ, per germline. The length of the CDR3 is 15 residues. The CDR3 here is CASSIAGEREETQYF. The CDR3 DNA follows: TGCGCCAGCAGCATAGCGGGGGAGCGGGAGGAGACCCAGTACTTC.

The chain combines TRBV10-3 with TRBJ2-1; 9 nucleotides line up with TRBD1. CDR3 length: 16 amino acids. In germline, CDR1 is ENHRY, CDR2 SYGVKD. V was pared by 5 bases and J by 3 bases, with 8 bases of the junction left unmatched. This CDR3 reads CAISSRDRDNYNEQFF. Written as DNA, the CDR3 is TGTGCCATCAGTTCGAGGGACAGGGATAACTACAATGAGCAGTTCTTC.

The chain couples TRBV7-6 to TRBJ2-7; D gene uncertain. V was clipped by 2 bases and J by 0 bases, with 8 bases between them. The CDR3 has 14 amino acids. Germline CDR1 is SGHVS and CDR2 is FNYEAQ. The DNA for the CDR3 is TGTGCCAGCAGCTTACGAGTAAGCTCCTACGAGCAGTACTTC. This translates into CASSLRVSSYEQYF. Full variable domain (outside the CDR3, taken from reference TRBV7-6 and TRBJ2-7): GAGVSQSPRYKVTKRGQDVALRCDPISGHVSLYWYRQALGQGPEFLTYFNYEAQQDKSGLPNDRFSAERPEGSISTLTIQRTEQRDSAMYRCASSLRVSSYEQYFGPGTRLTVT.

CDR3 sequence reads: CASRMSSGYRDTQYF. The DNA for the CDR3 is TGTGCCAGCAGGATGTCTAGCGGGTATAGGGATACGCAGTATTTT. V and J are TRBV5-6 and TRBJ2-3; 8 bases agree with TRBD2. The CDR3 is made up of 15 amino acids. Trimming at V came to 5 bases and at J to 6 bases, leaving 11 bases not matched to a gene. The V gene's germline CDR1 is SGHDT and CDR2 YYEEEE.

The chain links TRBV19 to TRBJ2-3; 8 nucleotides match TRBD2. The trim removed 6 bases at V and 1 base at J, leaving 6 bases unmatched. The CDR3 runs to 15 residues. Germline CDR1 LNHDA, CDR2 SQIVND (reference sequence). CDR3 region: CASRRAGEGTDTQYF. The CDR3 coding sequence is TGTGCCAGTAGAAGAGCGGGAGAGGGCACAGATACGCAGTATTTT.

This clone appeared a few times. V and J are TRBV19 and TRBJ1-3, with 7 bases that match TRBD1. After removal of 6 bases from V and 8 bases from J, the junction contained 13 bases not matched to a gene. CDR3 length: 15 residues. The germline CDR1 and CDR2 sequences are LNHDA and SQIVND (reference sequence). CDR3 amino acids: CASSPTGQAVYTIYF. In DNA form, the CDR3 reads TGTGCCAGTAGCCCTACCGGACAGGCTGTTTACACCATATATTTT.

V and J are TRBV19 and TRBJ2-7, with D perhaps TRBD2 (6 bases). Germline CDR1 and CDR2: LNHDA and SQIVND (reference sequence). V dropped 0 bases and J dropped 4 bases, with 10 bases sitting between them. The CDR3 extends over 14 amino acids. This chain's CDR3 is CASSIDREIYEQYF. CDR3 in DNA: TGTGCCAGTAGTATAGACCGGGAGATATACGAGCAGTACTTC.

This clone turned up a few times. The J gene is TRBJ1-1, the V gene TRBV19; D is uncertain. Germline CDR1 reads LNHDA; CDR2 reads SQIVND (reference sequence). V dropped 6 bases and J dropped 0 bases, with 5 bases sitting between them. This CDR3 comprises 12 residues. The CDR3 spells CASSYVNTEAFF. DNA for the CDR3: TGTGCCAGTAGCTACGTGAACACTGAAGCTTTCTTT.

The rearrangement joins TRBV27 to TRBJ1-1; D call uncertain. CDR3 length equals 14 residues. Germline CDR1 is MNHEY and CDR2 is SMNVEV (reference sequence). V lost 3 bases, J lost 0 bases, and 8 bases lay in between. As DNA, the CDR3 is TGTGCCAGCAGTTTGGCCAGAATGAACACTGAAGCTTTCTTT. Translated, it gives CASSLARMNTEAFF.

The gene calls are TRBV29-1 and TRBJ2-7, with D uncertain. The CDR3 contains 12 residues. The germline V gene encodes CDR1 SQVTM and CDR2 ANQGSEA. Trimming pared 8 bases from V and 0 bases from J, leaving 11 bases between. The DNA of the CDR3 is TGCAGCTCAATAGACACCTCCTACGAGCAGTACTTC. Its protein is CSSIDTSYEQYF.

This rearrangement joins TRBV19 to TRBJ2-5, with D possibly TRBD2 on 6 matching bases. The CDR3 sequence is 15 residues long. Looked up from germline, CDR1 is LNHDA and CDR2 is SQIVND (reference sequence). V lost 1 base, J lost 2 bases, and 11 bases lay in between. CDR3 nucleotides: TGTGCCAGTAGTATAGCACTAGCTGAACAAGAGACCCAGTACTTC. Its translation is CASSIALAEQETQYF.

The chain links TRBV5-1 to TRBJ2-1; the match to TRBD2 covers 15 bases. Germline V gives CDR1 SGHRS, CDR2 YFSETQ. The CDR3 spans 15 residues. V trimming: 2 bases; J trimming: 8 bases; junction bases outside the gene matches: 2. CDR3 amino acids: CASSLGLAGGDEQFF. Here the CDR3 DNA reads TGCGCCAGCAGCTTAGGACTAGCGGGAGGGGATGAGCAGTTCTTC.